These 27 T cell receptor beta chains share one sample of origin, sequenced in a study of cytomegalovirus exposure and HLA in healthy donors. Amplification used 60 Vbeta primers and 13 Jbeta primers. Here immunoSEQ multiplex PCR was the method, and the copy in TCRdb shows in-frame clones only, minus some. Among over 150,000 clones listed, over 75% were seen once. What was sequenced was PBMCs. The receptors originated from a woman between 18 and 29 years old in good health and CMV-seronegative.

The rearrangement links TRBV11-2 to TRBJ1-1; 9 nucleotides agree with TRBD1. The CDR3 sequence is 14 residues long. CDR1 SGHAT and CDR2 FQNNGV come from the germline V gene. Trimming at V came to 8 bases and at J to 2 bases, leaving 6 bases not matched to a gene. The DNA of the CDR3 is TGTGCCAGCGGGACAGGGAGGGACAACACTGAAGCTTTCTTT. It yields the protein CASGTGRDNTEAFF.

The genes are TRBV2 and TRBJ2-5, with 7 bases aligning to TRBD2. The end of the DNA is better explained by TRBJ2-7, so the J call may be wrong. The CDR3 spans 14 residues. The V gene's germline CDR1 is SNHLY and CDR2 FYNNEI. CDR3 sequence (DNA): TGTGCCAGCAGACTAGCGTTAAGCTCCTACGAGCAGTACTTC. This sequence encodes CASRLALSSYEQYF.

Comments on this clone: This CDR3 is also generated by other DNA sequences in the sample. The rearrangement links TRBV28 to TRBJ2-7; D unclear. Germline CDR1 is MDHEN and CDR2 is SYDVKM. The CDR3 runs 11 residues. V dropped 4 bases and J dropped 2 bases, with 3 bases sitting between them. This chain's CDR3 is CASSSTYEQYF. DNA for the CDR3: TGTGCCAGCAGTTCCACCTACGAGCAGTACTTC. Filled out from reference TRBV28 and TRBJ2-7, the complete variable domain reads DVKVTQSSRYLVKRTGEKVFLECVQDMDHENMFWYRQDPGLGLRLIYFSYDVKMKEKGDIPEGYSVSREKKERFSLILESASTNQTSMYLCASSSTYEQYFGPGTRLTVT.

This chain uses TRBV2 with TRBJ1-5; D gene unclear. The CDR3 length is 14 residues. The germline CDR1 and CDR2 sequences are SNHLY and FYNNEI. V was cut by 1 base and J by 3 bases, with 7 bases left in between. The CDR3 DNA follows: TGTGCCAGCAGTGAAGGGCCGCTCAATCAGCCCCAGCATTTT. This codes for CASSEGPLNQPQHF.

J is TRBJ1-1 and V is TRBV19; possibly TRBD1 for D (6 bases). V was clipped by 6 bases and J by 0 bases, with 20 bases between them. Germline-derived CDR1 and CDR2 are LNHDA and SQIVND (reference sequence). The CDR3 runs to 17 residues. In nucleotides, the CDR3 is TGTGCCAGTAGCTGGGGTTCGGGTGGGGGCATGAACACTGAAGCTTTCTTT. This translates into CASSWGSGGGMNTEAFF.

The chain couples TRBV6-4 to TRBJ2-3; TRBD1 is a possible D gene (6 bases). CDR1 is MRHNA and CDR2 is SNTAGT in the germline V gene. The CDR3 loop spans 15 amino acids. Trimming left V 3 bases short and J 4 bases short, with 14 bases between. The CDR3 sequence: CASSEFGQGPDTQYF. CDR3 nucleotide sequence: TGTGCCAGCAGTGAATTTGGGCAGGGGCCAGATACGCAGTATTTT.

The genes are TRBV5-4 and TRBJ2-1, with 7 bases matching TRBD2. CDR1 is SGHNT, CDR2 YYREEE, per germline (reference sequence). The J segment lost 2 bases and the V segment lost 0 bases, leaving 2 bases of the junction unmatched. This CDR3 is 15 amino acids long. DNA of the CDR3: TGTGCCAGCAGCTTGGGTGGGGGGGCCTACAATGAGCAGTTCTTC. It translates to CASSLGGGAYNEQFF.

This clone came up a few times. V gene TRBV28 combines with J gene TRBJ1-1, with 7 bases that match TRBD1. Losses at the gene ends were 3 bases for V and 0 bases for J; bases not matched to a gene: 1. The germline CDR1 and CDR2 sequences are MDHEN and SYDVKM. The CDR3 spans 14 residues. CDR3: CASSLGQLNTEAFF. CDR3 in DNA: TGTGCCAGCAGTTTGGGACAGTTGAACACTGAAGCTTTCTTT.

The chain combines TRBV2 with TRBJ1-1, with D perhaps matching TRBD1 (6 bases). The CDR3 has 15 amino acids. Germline CDR1 is SNHLY and CDR2 is FYNNEI. V was cut by 6 bases and J by 5 bases, with 19 bases left in between. The CDR3 coding sequence is TGTGCCAGCAGCCGGGGAGGGGGGGCGGGTACTGAAGCTTTCTTT. Its translation is CASSRGGGAGTEAFF. Together with reference TRBV2 and TRBJ1-1, the CDR3 gives the full variable domain: EPEVTQTPSHQVTQMGQEVILRCVPISNHLYFYWYRQILGQKVEFLVSFYNNEISEKSEIFDDQFSVERPDGSNFTLKIRSTKLEDSAMYFCASSRGGGAGTEAFFGQGTRLTVV.

J is TRBJ1-2 and V is TRBV28; D unclear. Trimming took off 6 bases at V and 3 bases at J, with 14 bases between the two ends. Germline V lookup: CDR1 MDHEN, CDR2 SYDVKM. This CDR3 has 14 amino acids. The CDR3 region is CASSEMGEDYGYTF. In DNA form, the CDR3 reads TGTGCCAGCAGCGAAATGGGTGAGGACTATGGCTACACCTTC.

This clone was detected a few times. V usage is TRBV6-5 and J usage is TRBJ2-1, with 14 positions matching TRBD2. V dropped 4 bases and J dropped 7; count of bases not matched to a gene: 3. Looked up from germline, CDR1 is MNHEY and CDR2 is SVGAGI. The CDR3 has 15 amino acids. In DNA, the CDR3 is TGTGCCAGCAGTTTGACTAGCGGGAGGGCAAATGAGCAGTTCTTC. Translated, it gives CASSLTSGRANEQFF.

The chain combines TRBV5-1 with TRBJ2-1; 11 positions match TRBD2. The CDR3 is 17 amino acids. Per germline, CDR1 SGHRS and CDR2 YFSETQ. The ends lost 3 bases at V and 4 bases at J; junction bases unmatched: 9. CDR3 sequence: CASSWTSGSPGYNEQFF. In nucleotides, the CDR3 is TGCGCCAGCAGCTGGACTAGCGGGTCCCCCGGTTACAATGAGCAGTTCTTC.

The chain combines TRBV5-5 with TRBJ2-1, with 12 bases lining up with TRBD2. J was trimmed by 2 bases and V by 1 base; bases with no gene match: 1. Germline values: CDR1 SGHKS, CDR2 YYEKEE (reference sequence). This CDR3 is built from 16 residues. CDR3 residues: CASSLTSGRTYNEQFF. CDR3 nucleotide sequence: TGTGCCAGCAGCTTGACTAGCGGGAGGACCTACAATGAGCAGTTCTTC.

This clone was seen only once. V and J are TRBV2 and TRBJ2-5, with 7 nucleotides matching TRBD1. There are 11 residues in the CDR3. V shed 4 bases, J shed 13 bases, and the junction held 6 bases outside the gene matches. From germline, CDR1 is SNHLY and CDR2 FYNNEI. CDR3 protein: CASSADRVAYF. The CDR3 bases are TGTGCCAGCAGTGCAGACAGGGTAGCGTACTTC.

The V gene is TRBV27, the J gene TRBJ2-3; 9 nucleotides align to TRBD1. V shed 2 bases, J shed 4 bases, and the junction held 4 bases outside the gene matches. The germline gives CDR1 MNHEY, CDR2 SMNVEV (reference sequence). This CDR3 region has 15 residues. CDR3 amino acids: CASSLGTGIADTQYF. CDR3 bases: TGTGCCAGCAGTTTAGGGACAGGGATCGCAGATACGCAGTATTTT.

The rearrangement links TRBV7-9 to TRBJ2-6; 7 bases map to TRBD1. Germline assignment: CDR1 SEHNR and CDR2 FQNEAQ (reference sequence). This CDR3 is 17 amino acids long. With 5 bases clipped from V and 0 bases from J, the junction kept 7 bases outside the gene matches. The DNA of the CDR3 is TGTGCCAGCAGCCCGCCGGGACAGCCCTCTGGGGCCAACGTCCTGACTTTC. This encodes CASSPPGQPSGANVLTF.

The V and J genes are TRBV2 and TRBJ2-1; D is ambiguous. The CDR3 is made up of 13 amino acids. Germline-derived CDR1 and CDR2 are SNHLY and FYNNEI. Trimming removed 2 bases from V and 3 bases from J, with 5 bases in between. The DNA for the CDR3 is TGTGCCAGCAGTGAACCCTTCTACAATGAGCAGTTCTTC. Its protein is CASSEPFYNEQFF.

This clone was picked up a small number of times. The chain combines TRBV2 with TRBJ2-1, with D perhaps TRBD1 (5 bases). Between the trimmed V and J ends, which lost 8 bases and 15 bases, there was a span of 14 bases. Germline V gene lookup returns CDR1 SNHLY and CDR2 FYNNEI. This CDR3 contains 10 residues. In DNA form, the CDR3 reads TGTGCCAGCGGAGTAGGGGTTCCGTTCTTC. Translation: CASGVGVPFF. Looking up the rest from reference TRBV2 and TRBJ2-1 gives the full variable domain: EPEVTQTPSHQVTQMGQEVILRCVPISNHLYFYWYRQILGQKVEFLVSFYNNEISEKSEIFDDQFSVERPDGSNFTLKIRSTKLEDSAMYFCASGVGVPFFGPGTRLTVL.

The chain employs TRBV2 and TRBJ2-7, with 7 positions matching TRBD2. This CDR3 region has 15 residues. The germline gives CDR1 SNHLY, CDR2 FYNNEI. Losses at the gene ends were 7 bases for V and 6 bases for J; bases not matched to a gene: 15. CDR3 amino acids: CASKRESRGEGEQYF. The DNA for the CDR3 is TGTGCCAGCAAGAGGGAAAGCCGGGGGGAGGGCGAGCAGTACTTC.

The CDR3 spells CASSLRTAQETQYF. CDR3 coding DNA: TGTGCCAGCAGTTTAAGGACAGCACAAGAGACCCAGTACTTC. The rearrangement links TRBV27 to TRBJ2-5; D might be TRBD1 (6 bases). The germline V gene has CDR1 MNHEY and CDR2 SMNVEV (reference sequence). The CDR3 sequence is 14 residues long. The V end was cut by 2 bases, the J end by 2 bases, with 9 bases between.

In this sample, this clone turned up a few times. The V gene is TRBV11-2, the J gene TRBJ2-6, with 9 nucleotides matching TRBD2. Per the germline V gene, CDR1 is SGHAT and CDR2 is FQNNGV. CDR3 length equals 17 residues. With 5 bases clipped from V and 0 bases from J, the junction kept 5 bases outside the gene matches. The CDR3, as DNA: TGTGCCAGCAGCCGGCAAGCGGGGGGCTCTGGGGCCAACGTCCTGACTTTC. It encodes CASSRQAGGSGANVLTF.

The rearrangement links TRBV6-6 to TRBJ1-1; 8 bases match TRBD1. The V gene end was trimmed by 6 bases and the J gene end by 5 bases; junction bases not matched to a gene: 5. This CDR3 is built from 13 residues. CDR1 and CDR2 (germline): MNHNY, SVGAGI (reference sequence). The CDR3 coding sequence is TGTGCCAGCAGCCAGGGGGCGCTGACTGAAGCTTTCTTT. Encoded protein: CASSQGALTEAFF.

V and J are TRBV5-4 and TRBJ1-2; D is undetermined. From germline, CDR1 is SGHNT and CDR2 YYREEE (reference sequence). The V and J ends lost 2 bases and 8 bases respectively, with 7 bases between them. This CDR3 contains 11 residues. The CDR3 spells CASSFGGGYTF. CDR3 DNA: TGTGCCAGCAGCTTCGGCGGAGGCTACACCTTC.

This clone is judged medium-sized. V and J are TRBV4-1 and TRBJ2-7, with 9 bases lining up with TRBD2. Per the germline V gene, CDR1 is MGHRA and CDR2 is YSYEKL. CDR3 length: 15 amino acids. V lost 3 bases to trimming and J lost 4 bases; unmatched junction nucleotides: 7. CDR3 in DNA: TGCGCCAGCAGCCAGCAGCTAGCGGGAAGGTACGAGCAGTACTTC. It translates to CASSQQLAGRYEQYF.

This sequence joins TRBV21-1 and TRBJ2-7; the D call of TRBD1 is as the table states it, not checked on the DNA. TRBV21-1 is designated a pseudogene. The CDR3 contains 15 residues. CDR3 protein: CASSKGTGLTYEQYF. CDR3 bases: TGTGCCAGCAGCAAGGGGACAGGACTCACCTACGAGCAGTACTTC.

This chain connects TRBV2 to TRBJ1-2; D unresolved. Germline V gives CDR1 SNHLY, CDR2 FYNNEI. V lost 6 bases and J 8 bases, leaving 10 bases between the germline ends. The CDR3 sequence is 11 residues long. The chain's CDR3 is CASSPESGYTF. The CDR3 coding sequence is TGTGCCAGCAGCCCGGAGTCGGGCTACACCTTC.

The chain combines TRBV5-1 with TRBJ1-4, with a weak D call TRBD1 (6 bases). This CDR3 is built from 14 residues. The germline V gene encodes CDR1 SGHRS and CDR2 YFSETQ. V lost 0 bases and J lost 6, with 9 bases in between. CDR3 in amino acids: CASSLAGADEKLFF. The CDR3 region has the DNA TGCGCCAGCAGCTTGGCAGGGGCGGATGAAAAACTGTTTTTT.